Described below is a single T cell receptor (beta chain) sequence and its context. Antigen: not known. Autoimmune disease history or systemic immunosuppression disqualified patients. V was shortened by 2 bases and J by 0 bases, with 6 bases between the two germline ends. CDR3 length: 13 amino acids. Germline loops: CDR1 SGHKS, CDR2 YYEKEE (reference sequence). The data were taken from a study of OX40 agonist ivuxolimab in advanced cancers. Across the study: Hepatocellular carcinoma, melanoma, renal cell or head and neck cancer affected the dose-escalation patients.

Profiling relied on immunoSEQ multiplex PCR, and the TCRdb table lists in-frame clones only, not all of them. The sample includes fewer than 25,000 clones, roughly 80% of them seen just once. Study outcomes and limitations: The CD4+ and CD8+ T cells in the blood had expanded clonally by week 6 at 0.1 to 3.0 mg/kg.

The sample in question was CD4+ or CD8+ T cells sorted from blood, obtained in a trial of the OX40 agonist ivuxolimab. V gene TRBV5-5 combines with J gene TRBJ2-7, with no clear D. This receptor was obtained from an adult with an advanced solid tumor such as melanoma, head and neck, liver or kidney cancer. CDR3 sequence (DNA): TGTGCCAGCAGCTTTGGCTACTCCTACGAGCAGTACTTC. Translating gives CASSFGYSYEQYF.